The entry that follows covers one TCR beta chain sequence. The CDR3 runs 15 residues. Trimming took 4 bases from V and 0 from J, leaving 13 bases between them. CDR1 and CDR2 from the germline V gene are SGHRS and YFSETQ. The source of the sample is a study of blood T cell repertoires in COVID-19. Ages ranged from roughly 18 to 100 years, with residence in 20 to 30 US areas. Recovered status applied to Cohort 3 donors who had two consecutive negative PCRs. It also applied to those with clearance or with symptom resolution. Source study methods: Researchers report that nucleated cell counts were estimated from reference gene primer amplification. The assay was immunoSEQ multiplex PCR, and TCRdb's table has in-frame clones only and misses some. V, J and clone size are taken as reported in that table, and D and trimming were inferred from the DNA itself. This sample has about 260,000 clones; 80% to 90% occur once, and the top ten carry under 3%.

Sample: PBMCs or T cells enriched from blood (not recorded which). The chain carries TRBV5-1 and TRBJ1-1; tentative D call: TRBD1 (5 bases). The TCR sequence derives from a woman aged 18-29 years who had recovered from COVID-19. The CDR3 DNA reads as TGCGCCAGCAGCCTAGAGACAGCCCTGAACACTGAAGCTTTCTTT. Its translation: CASSLETALNTEAFF. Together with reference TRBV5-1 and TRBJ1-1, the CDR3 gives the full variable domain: KAGVTQTPRYLIKTRGQQVTLSCSPISGHRSVSWYQQTPGQGLQFLFEYFSETQRNKGNFPGRFSGRQFSNSRSEMNVSTLELGDSALYLCASSLETALNTEAFFGQGTRLTVV.